A single T cell receptor (beta chain) is shown here with its context. The antigen is unknown. Each CDR3 protein is one row after TCRdb ran MiXCR on the reads. The data show 650,000 to 850,000 distinct CDR3 sequences, 25% to 35% seen once. The data originate from a study of T cell repertoires in cytomegalovirus infection. V lost 4 bases and J lost 10, with 10 bases in between. Germline loops: CDR1 GTSNPN, CDR2 SVGIG (reference sequence). The CDR3 totals 10 residues. Points from the study as a whole: CMV-specific HLA-C-restricted TCR beta clonotypes dominated the ex vivo response. There were carriers of CMV plus the relevant HLA, and cumulative public TCR beta family frequency identified them.

The rearrangement joins TRBV30 to TRBJ1-2, with D tentatively TRBD1 (5 bases). The clonotype comes from a human donor in good health (CMV status not recorded). Some clones in this sample may be carry-over from other donors' samples. The source was cultured CD8+ T cells from PBMCs, collected from culture after CMV antigen stimulation. The CDR3 loop is CAWTLGTYTF. The DNA for the CDR3 is TGTGCCTGGACCTTGGGGACCTACACCTTC.